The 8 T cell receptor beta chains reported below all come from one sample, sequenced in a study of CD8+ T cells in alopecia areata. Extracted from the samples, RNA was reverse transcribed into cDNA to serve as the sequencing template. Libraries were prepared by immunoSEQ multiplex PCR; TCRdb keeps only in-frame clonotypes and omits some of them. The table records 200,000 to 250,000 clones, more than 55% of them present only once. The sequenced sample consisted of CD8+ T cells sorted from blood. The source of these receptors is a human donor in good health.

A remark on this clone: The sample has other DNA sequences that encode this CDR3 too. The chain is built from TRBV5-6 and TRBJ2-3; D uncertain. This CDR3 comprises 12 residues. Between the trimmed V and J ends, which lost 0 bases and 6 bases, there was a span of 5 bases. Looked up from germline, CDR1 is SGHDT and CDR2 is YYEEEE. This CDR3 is CASSLAGDTQYF. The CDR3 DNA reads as TGTGCCAGCAGCTTGGCCGGGGATACGCAGTATTTT.

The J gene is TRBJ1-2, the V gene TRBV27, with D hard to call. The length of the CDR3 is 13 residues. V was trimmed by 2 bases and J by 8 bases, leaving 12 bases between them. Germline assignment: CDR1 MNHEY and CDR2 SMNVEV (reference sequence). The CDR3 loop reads CASSLGVSGGYTF. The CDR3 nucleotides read TGTGCCAGCAGTTTAGGGGTCTCGGGGGGCTACACCTTC.

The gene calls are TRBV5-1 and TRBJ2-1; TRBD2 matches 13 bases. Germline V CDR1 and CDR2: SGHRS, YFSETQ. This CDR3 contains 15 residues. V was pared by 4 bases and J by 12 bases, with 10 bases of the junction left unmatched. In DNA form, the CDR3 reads TGCGCCAGCAGCACCACTAGCGGGGGGGCCTCTTCGCAGTTCTTC. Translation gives CASSTTSGGASSQFF.

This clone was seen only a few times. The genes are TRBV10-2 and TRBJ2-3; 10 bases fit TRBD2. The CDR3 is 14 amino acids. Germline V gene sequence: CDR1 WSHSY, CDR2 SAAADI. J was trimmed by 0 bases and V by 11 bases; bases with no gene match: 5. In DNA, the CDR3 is TGCGCCTCGGAGCGGGGGGGTAGCACAGATACGCAGTATTTT. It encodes CASERGGSTDTQYF.

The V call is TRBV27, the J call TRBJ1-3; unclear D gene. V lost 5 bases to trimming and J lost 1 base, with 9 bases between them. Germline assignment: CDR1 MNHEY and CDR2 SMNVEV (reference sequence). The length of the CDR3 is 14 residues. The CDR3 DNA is TGTGCCAGCAGTAGAGAACGGTCTGGAAACACCATATATTTT. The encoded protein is CASSRERSGNTIYF.

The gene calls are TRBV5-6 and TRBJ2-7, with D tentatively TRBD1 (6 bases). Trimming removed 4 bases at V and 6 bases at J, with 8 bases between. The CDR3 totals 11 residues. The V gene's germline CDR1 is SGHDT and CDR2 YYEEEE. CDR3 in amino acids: CASSIGGEQYF. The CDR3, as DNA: TGTGCCAGCAGCATAGGGGGCGAGCAGTACTTC.

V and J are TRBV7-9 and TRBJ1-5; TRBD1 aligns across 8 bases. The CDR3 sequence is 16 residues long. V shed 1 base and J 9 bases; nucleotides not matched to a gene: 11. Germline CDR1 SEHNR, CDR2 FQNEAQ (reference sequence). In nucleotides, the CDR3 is TGTGCCAGCAGCTTAGGAGGACAGGGCCGAGGAGGGCCCCAGCATTTT. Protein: CASSLGGQGRGGPQHF.

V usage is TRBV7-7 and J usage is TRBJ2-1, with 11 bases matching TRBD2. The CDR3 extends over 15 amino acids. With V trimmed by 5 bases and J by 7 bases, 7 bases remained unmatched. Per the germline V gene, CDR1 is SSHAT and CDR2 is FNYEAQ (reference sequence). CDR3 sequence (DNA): TGTGCCAGCAGCGTTAGCGGGGGGGCCCGGAATGAGCAGTTCTTC. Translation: CASSVSGGARNEQFF.